What follows are 26 T cell receptor beta chains derived from one specimen sequenced in a study of Ad26.COV2.S vaccination and SARS-CoV-2 variants. Generated by immunoSEQ multiplex PCR, the TCRdb table keeps only in-frame clones and is missing some. The data contain about 350,000 clones, 75% to 90% of them singletons. Treatment reported: about 20 received Ad26.COV2.S at low or high dose, single or two shots; about 5 received placebo; per-sample allocation not given. Sampling took place 63 days after the first vaccine or placebo injection. The material sequenced was peripheral blood, taken in a trial of Ad26.COV2.S vaccine versus placebo. These receptors were collected from a person between 18 and 59 years old who received the Ad26.COV2.S COVID-19 vaccine or a placebo.

The chain joins TRBV11-2 to TRBJ2-5; D is unresolved. Germline V gene sequence: CDR1 SGHAT, CDR2 FQNNGV. V was pared by 5 bases and J by 0 bases, with 7 bases between. CDR3 size: 13 residues. CDR3 bases: TGTGCCAGCAGCGTAGGGAACCAAGAGACCCAGTACTTC. Amino acids: CASSVGNQETQYF.

The CDR3 reads CASSPTGVIQPQHF. CDR3 in DNA: TGTGCCAGCTCACCGACAGGGGTCATTCAGCCCCAGCATTTT. This chain uses TRBV18 with TRBJ1-5, with 8 bases matching TRBD1. CDR1 is KGHSH and CDR2 is LQKENI in the germline V gene. The CDR3 is made up of 14 amino acids. J gave up 6 bases and V 3 bases, and 4 bases lay outside the gene matches.

V gene TRBV6-5 combines with J gene TRBJ2-7, with D uncertain. Between the trimmed V and J ends, which lost 5 bases and 6 bases, there was a span of 11 bases. This CDR3 contains 12 residues. Germline V CDR1 and CDR2: MNHEY, SVGAGI. CDR3 loop: CASSLPYGEQYF. DNA for the CDR3: TGTGCCAGCAGTCTACCGTACGGCGAGCAGTACTTC.

The V and J genes are TRBV19 and TRBJ2-3; D is unclear. This CDR3 spans 16 amino acids. Per germline, CDR1 LNHDA and CDR2 SQIVND (reference sequence). V was trimmed by 3 bases and J by 1 base, leaving 14 bases between them. CDR3 amino acids: CASSMEVLSRTDTQYF. The CDR3 DNA is TGTGCCAGTAGTATGGAAGTGTTGAGCCGCACAGATACGCAGTATTTT.

This chain links TRBV5-1 with TRBJ2-2; maybe TRBD1 (6 bases). The CDR3 extends over 15 amino acids. The germline V gene has CDR1 SGHRS and CDR2 YFSETQ. V dropped 0 bases and J dropped 5 bases, with 11 bases sitting between them. The CDR3 DNA sequence: TGCGCCAGCAGCTTGGGGCACAGGGAGACCGGGGAGCTGTTTTTT. Its protein is CASSLGHRETGELFF.

The rearrangement uses TRBV5-4 and TRBJ2-5; 8 bases match TRBD1. From germline, CDR1 is SGHNT and CDR2 YYREEE (reference sequence). The CDR3 is 14 residues long. The J segment lost 1 base and the V segment lost 4 bases, leaving 3 bases of the junction unmatched. The chain's CDR3 is CASSRQGFQETQYF. CDR3 nucleotide sequence: TGTGCCAGCAGCCGACAGGGGTTCCAAGAGACCCAGTACTTC. Full variable domain (remainder filled in from reference TRBV5-4 and TRBJ2-5): ETGVTQSPTHLIKTRGQQVTLRCSSQSGHNTVSWYQQALGQGPQFIFQYYREEENGRGNFPPRFSGLQFPNYSSELNVNALELDDSALYLCASSRQGFQETQYFGPGTRLLVL.

This clone was counted once. This same CDR3 is encoded by further DNA sequences in the sample. The chain employs TRBV15 and TRBJ1-1, with TRBD1 identical over 7 bases. The trim removed 0 bases at V and 1 base at J, leaving 2 bases unmatched. Per germline, CDR1 LNHNV and CDR2 YYDKDF (reference sequence). The CDR3 is 15 residues long. The CDR3 loop reads CATSRDRGGNTEAFF. The DNA for the CDR3 is TGTGCCACCAGCAGAGACAGGGGGGGGAACACTGAAGCTTTCTTT.

V usage is TRBV28 and J usage is TRBJ1-2; a possible D gene is TRBD1 (6 bases). V was trimmed by 8 bases and J by 4 bases, leaving 14 bases between them. The CDR3 has 13 amino acids. Germline-derived CDR1 and CDR2 are MDHEN and SYDVKM. The CDR3 nucleotides read TGTGCCAGCCTGACTACAGGGCTCTATGGCTACACCTTC. It specifies CASLTTGLYGYTF.

The genes are TRBV5-1 and TRBJ1-6; 7 bases match TRBD1. CDR3 length equals 14 residues. Germline V gives CDR1 SGHRS, CDR2 YFSETQ. The V gene end was trimmed by 3 bases and the J gene end by 7 bases; junction bases not matched to a gene: 4. The CDR3 DNA reads as TGCGCCAGCAGCTCGAGACAGGGAAATTCACCCCTCCACTTT. Translating gives CASSSRQGNSPLHF.

The sample holds a few counts of this clone. The V call is TRBV5-1, the J call TRBJ1-1; D is possibly TRBD1 (5 bases). The V gene lost 7 bases and the J gene lost 3 bases, with 16 bases spanning the gap. The CDR3 has 14 residues. CDR1 and CDR2 (germline): SGHRS, YFSETQ. The CDR3 sequence is CASQWGELHTEAFF. The DNA for the CDR3 is TGCGCCAGCCAGTGGGGGGAACTGCACACTGAAGCTTTCTTT. The variable domain in full, completed from reference TRBV5-1 and TRBJ1-1, reads KAGVTQTPRYLIKTRGQQVTLSCSPISGHRSVSWYQQTPGQGLQFLFEYFSETQRNKGNFPGRFSGRQFSNSRSEMNVSTLELGDSALYLCASQWGELHTEAFFGQGTRLTVV.

The chain is built from TRBV27 and TRBJ1-1; D gene unclear. Germline CDR1 and CDR2: MNHEY and SMNVEV (reference sequence). V was cut by 0 bases and J by 2 bases, with 7 bases left in between. This CDR3 has 14 amino acids. The CDR3 nucleotides read TGTGCCAGCAGTTTATCGTCCCTCAACACTGAAGCTTTCTTT. Translating gives CASSLSSLNTEAFF.

This clone was detected a few times. The V gene is TRBV2, the J gene TRBJ1-2, with D uncertain. V was clipped by 7 bases and J by 5 bases, with 8 bases between them. This CDR3 has 11 residues. Per the germline V gene, CDR1 is SNHLY and CDR2 is FYNNEI. The chain's CDR3 is CASISGYGYTF. The CDR3, as DNA: TGTGCCAGCATATCCGGGTATGGCTACACCTTC.

The rearrangement joins TRBV6-5 to TRBJ2-5; either TRBD1 or TRBD2 may supply D (5 bases each). Trimming shortened V by 5 bases and J by 5 bases, and 12 bases separated the two germline ends. Germline V lookup: CDR1 MNHEY, CDR2 SVGAGI. CDR3 length: 13 residues. The CDR3 sequence: CASSTLEGETQYF. The CDR3 nucleotides are TGTGCCAGCAGTACGTTAGAGGGGGAGACCCAGTACTTC.

The CDR3 loop reads CASSAAGPQETQYF. Here the CDR3 DNA reads TGTGCCAGCAGCGCCGCAGGGCCCCAAGAGACCCAGTACTTC. The chain employs TRBV9 and TRBJ2-5, with a tentative D call TRBD1 (5 bases). Germline lookup yields CDR1 SGDLS and CDR2 YYNGEE. The V gene lost 3 bases and the J gene lost 1 base, with 10 bases spanning the gap. The CDR3 runs to 14 residues.

V usage is TRBV18 and J usage is TRBJ1-4; D ambiguous. Trimming shortened V by 3 bases and J by 7 bases, and 15 bases separated the two germline ends. CDR3 length equals 15 residues. Looked up from germline, CDR1 is KGHSH and CDR2 is LQKENI. DNA for the CDR3: TGTGCCAGCTCACCGGGGAAAGCTCTCCCTGAAAAACTGTTTTTT. It translates to CASSPGKALPEKLFF.

The chain joins TRBV18 to TRBJ1-5, with no clear D. This CDR3 region has 14 residues. V was clipped by 2 bases and J by 1 base, with 6 bases between them. Germline assignment: CDR1 KGHSH and CDR2 LQKENI. The chain's CDR3 is CASSPLDSNQPQHF. The CDR3 nucleotides read TGTGCCAGCTCACCATTGGACAGCAATCAGCCCCAGCATTTT.

DNA of the CDR3: TGTGCCAGCAGTCACCGGACAGGGGGAGCCAAAAACATTCAGTACTTC. Its translation: CASSHRTGGAKNIQYF. This chain joins TRBV28 and TRBJ2-4; 10 bases align to TRBD1. With 5 bases clipped from V and 0 bases from J, the junction kept 4 bases outside the gene matches. CDR1 is MDHEN, CDR2 SYDVKM, per germline. The CDR3 contains 16 residues.

The V and J genes are TRBV27 and TRBJ2-5, with D uncertain. Trimming pared 2 bases from V and 4 bases from J, leaving 11 bases between. CDR3 length: 14 amino acids. From germline, CDR1 is MNHEY and CDR2 SMNVEV (reference sequence). The CDR3: CASSLNGDGETQYF. As DNA, the CDR3 is TGTGCCAGCAGTTTAAACGGAGATGGAGAGACCCAGTACTTC.

To note about this clone: Germline is not matched at one junction end, which may reflect a read error. The chain combines TRBV19 with TRBJ2-1; 11 nucleotides match TRBD2. Germline values: CDR1 LNHDA, CDR2 SQIVND (reference sequence). This CDR3 has 15 residues. The CDR3 sequence: CASSSTSGSYDEQFF. In nucleotides, the CDR3 is TGTGCCAGTAGTTCAACTAGCGGGAGCTACGATGAGCAGTTCTTC.

V gene TRBV5-8 combines with J gene TRBJ2-7; D unclear. CDR3 size: 15 residues. Deletions cut 0 bases from V and 0 bases from J, with 10 bases between. Germline lookup yields CDR1 SGHTS and CDR2 YDEGEE. The CDR3 loop reads CASSLEGLVSYEQYF. The CDR3 region has the DNA TGTGCCAGCAGCTTGGAAGGTCTAGTCTCCTACGAGCAGTACTTC.

The rearrangement uses TRBV5-1 and TRBJ2-7; possible D gene TRBD1, 6 bases. Germline CDR1 and CDR2: SGHRS and YFSETQ. The CDR3 has 14 residues. The V and J ends lost 0 bases and 2 bases respectively, with 9 bases between them. CDR3 in amino acids: CASSLVQGPYEQYF. DNA of the CDR3: TGCGCCAGCAGCTTGGTACAGGGCCCCTACGAGCAGTACTTC.

The genes are TRBV24-1 and TRBJ2-1, with 7 bases lining up with TRBD1. V lost 4 bases, J lost 8 bases, and 7 bases stayed unmatched. The CDR3 consists of 14 residues. The germline V gene has CDR1 KGHDR and CDR2 SFDVKD. CDR3 DNA: TGTGCCACCAGTGACACGACAGGGAACTATGAGCAGTTCTTC. Its protein product is CATSDTTGNYEQFF.

J is TRBJ2-7 and V is TRBV27; 7 bases align to TRBD1. V dropped 2 bases and J dropped 2; count of bases not matched to a gene: 6. This CDR3 comprises 15 residues. Germline V gene data show CDR1 as MNHEY and CDR2 as SMNVEV (reference sequence). CDR3 in amino acids: CASSLLRDSPYEQYF. The CDR3 DNA reads as TGTGCCAGCAGTTTACTCCGGGACAGTCCCTACGAGCAGTACTTC.

This rearrangement joins TRBV28 to TRBJ1-3, with TRBD1 matching 9 bases. J was trimmed by 4 bases and V by 11 bases; bases with no gene match: 6. Germline V gene lookup returns CDR1 MDHEN and CDR2 SYDVKM. This CDR3 is built from 13 residues. The DNA of the CDR3 is TGTGCCGTTAACAGGGGGCTCGGAAACACCATATATTTT. It yields the protein CAVNRGLGNTIYF.

This chain joins TRBV19 and TRBJ1-3, with D unclear. CDR1 is LNHDA and CDR2 is SQIVND in the germline V gene (reference sequence). The CDR3 sequence is 15 residues long. V was clipped by 0 bases and J by 6 bases, with 12 bases between them. The CDR3 is CASSIDFIGENTIYF. Written as DNA, the CDR3 is TGTGCCAGTAGTATAGATTTCATAGGTGAAAACACCATATATTTT.

The rearrangement joins TRBV4-3 to TRBJ2-7, with D tentatively TRBD1 (6 bases). V gave up 0 bases and J gave up 3 bases, with 15 bases separating them. The CDR3 length is 16 residues. Germline V CDR1 and CDR2: LGHNA, YSLEER. For the CDR3, the DNA is TGCGCCAGCAGCCAAGATCGGACACAGGGAATCTACGAGCAGTACTTC. Its protein product is CASSQDRTQGIYEQYF.